In this sample, the clone carrying this T cell receptor (beta chain) turned up many times. As yet, its antigen is unknown. CDR3 length equals 15 residues. CDR1 and CDR2 (germline): DFQATT, SNEGSKA (reference sequence). The V segment lost 4 bases and the J segment 4 bases; nucleotides outside the gene matches: 6. The data derive from a study of breast tumors, draining lymph nodes, adjacent tissues. TCRdb reprocessed the multiplex PCR reads with MiXCR, giving one entry per CDR3 protein. This table holds about 300,000 distinct CDR3 sequences, 30% found once. Samples came from axillary lymph nodes draining the breast cancer. Overall study results and limits: Data only fit, rather than demonstrated, lymph node origin of most tumor T cells. Tumor TCR diversity was below lymph nodes but above nontumor tissue.

J is TRBJ2-5 and V is TRBV20-1, with 13 bases matching TRBD2. This clonotype was obtained from a female donor with breast cancer. Some clones in this sample may be carry-over from other donors' samples. Material: axillary lymph node tissue. The CDR3 protein is CSANGLAGVGETQYF. Here the CDR3 DNA reads TGCAGTGCTAACGGACTAGCGGGAGTAGGAGAGACCCAGTACTTC.